Shown below are 23 T cell receptor beta chains from a single sample sequenced in a study of human CD8 memory T cell subsets. UMI-labeled 5' RACE was used to make TCR beta libraries. TCRdb reprocessed the 5' RACE reads, with one entry per CDR3 protein and no DNA. The sample table includes about 10,000 distinct CDR3 sequences. The sequencing sample was made of CD8+ T cells from PBMCs. Receptor source: a human donor in good health.

J is TRBJ2-2 and V is TRBV7-8; absent DNA, TCRdb's TRBD1 call cannot be checked. Germline V lookup: CDR1 SGHVS, CDR2 FQNEAQ. This CDR3 spans 16 amino acids. The CDR3 loop is CASSYLPGQDTGELFF.

The chain uses TRBV6-5 and TRBJ1-2. The CDR3 spans 13 residues. Germline V lookup: CDR1 MNHEY, CDR2 SVGAGI. CDR3 amino acids: CASSYSANYGYTF.

V and J are TRBV7-6 and TRBJ2-1; TCRdb's D call of TRBD2 is untestable without DNA. Germline V gene lookup returns CDR1 SGHVS and CDR2 FNYEAQ. The CDR3 is made up of 17 amino acids. CDR3 amino acids: CASSPRTSGRDYNEQFF.

The CDR3 protein is CASRWLAGGYNEQFF. The gene calls are TRBV19 and TRBJ2-1; with no DNA, the TCRdb D assignment of TRBD2 cannot be verified. Germline V lookup: CDR1 LNHDA, CDR2 SQIVND (reference sequence). There are 15 residues in the CDR3.

V gene TRBV20-1 combines with J gene TRBJ2-5; TCRdb's D call, TRBD1, is unchecked because there is no DNA. Germline loops: CDR1 DFQATT, CDR2 SNEGSKA (reference sequence). This CDR3 region has 15 residues. CDR3 sequence: CSARSLDTYQETQYF.

V is TRBV4-2 and J is TRBJ2-1; TCRdb names TRBD2, which stays unverified in the absence of DNA. This CDR3 has 16 residues. From germline, CDR1 is LGHNA and CDR2 YNFKEQ. CDR3 region: CASSQEAGEVYNEQFF.

The chain employs TRBV29-1 and TRBJ2-7; TCRdb lists TRBD1, though no DNA is available to test this call. The CDR3 loop spans 12 amino acids. Germline CDR1 SQVTM, CDR2 ANQGSEA. The CDR3 loop is CSVDVRPYEQYF.

This chain uses TRBV20-1 with TRBJ2-4; TCRdb calls TRBD1, which cannot be checked without DNA. The CDR3 totals 16 residues. Germline values: CDR1 DFQATT, CDR2 SNEGSKA (reference sequence). CDR3 region: CSARERGTLGQNIQYF.

This sequence joins TRBV30 and TRBJ2-3. CDR1 is GTSNPN and CDR2 is SVGIG in the germline V gene (reference sequence). This CDR3 contains 13 residues. CDR3 in amino acids: CAWSDGSTDTQYF.

This clonotype registers medium-sized by frequency. This chain uses TRBV29-1 with TRBJ2-1; TCRdb's D gene call, TRBD2, goes unchecked for lack of DNA. In germline, CDR1 is SQVTM, CDR2 ANQGSEA. There are 13 residues in the CDR3. The CDR3 spells CSVGLADPPEQFF.

This clonotype is called medium-sized (0.01 to 0.1%) based on its frequency. This sequence joins TRBV29-1 and TRBJ2-2; TCRdb indicates TRBD1, and absent DNA this call remains unverified. The germline CDR1 and CDR2 sequences are SQVTM and ANQGSEA. This CDR3 contains 11 residues. The CDR3 sequence is CSATGSGELFF.

The CDR3 spells CASSLSLGASYEQYF. This chain uses TRBV4-3 with TRBJ2-7; TCRdb indicates TRBD1, and absent DNA this call remains unverified. The CDR3 is 15 amino acids. The germline V gene has CDR1 LGHNA and CDR2 YSLEER.

CDR3 loop: CASSQGSDPGSTIYF. The chain recombines TRBV14 with TRBJ1-3; lacking DNA, the TRBD1 call made by TCRdb goes unchecked. Germline CDR1 SGHDN, CDR2 FVKESK. This CDR3 is built from 15 residues.

The chain uses TRBV19 and TRBJ1-2. This CDR3 comprises 14 residues. CDR1 and CDR2 (germline): LNHDA, SQIVND (reference sequence). CDR3 protein: CATRGERDNYGYTF.

The CDR3 is CASSFGTGIYEQYF. The chain is built from TRBV6-2 or TRBV6-3 and TRBJ2-7; TCRdb gives TRBD1 as the D gene, but with no DNA this cannot be confirmed. The CDR3 has 14 residues. CDR1 and CDR2 from the germline V gene are MNHEY and SVGEGT.

The CDR3 loop is CASSQEGGNTEAFF. This chain joins TRBV4-2 and TRBJ1-1. The germline CDR1 and CDR2 sequences are LGHNA and YNFKEQ. This CDR3 has 14 residues.

This chain connects TRBV6-2 or TRBV6-3 to TRBJ2-7; the D call from TCRdb, TRBD1, cannot be confirmed without DNA. CDR3 size: 14 residues. Germline loops: CDR1 MNHEY, CDR2 SVGEGT. The CDR3: CASSYRDRNYEQYF.

V is TRBV7-2 and J is TRBJ2-3; TCRdb designates TRBD1, a call that cannot be tested without DNA. The CDR3 runs 16 residues. Germline assignment: CDR1 SGHTA and CDR2 FQGNSA. CDR3 sequence reads: CASSFSGGASTDTQYF.

V is TRBV6-2 or TRBV6-3 and J is TRBJ2-1; lacking DNA, the TRBD2 call made by TCRdb goes unchecked. From germline, CDR1 is MNHEY and CDR2 SVGEGT. The CDR3 loop spans 16 amino acids. This CDR3 is CASSYGGSPFYNEQFF.

CDR3 in amino acids: CASSRGRDLPYEQYF. This rearrangement joins TRBV4-3 to TRBJ2-7; as DNA is missing, the TRBD1 call by TCRdb cannot be tested. Germline CDR1 LGHNA, CDR2 YSLEER. The CDR3 has 15 amino acids.

CDR3 amino acids: CASSKEGGAYEQYF. The rearrangement links TRBV21-1 to TRBJ2-7; without DNA, the TCRdb call of TRBD2 cannot be checked. TRBV21-1 is a listed pseudogene. The CDR3 length is 14 residues.

According to its frequency, this clonotype is medium-sized. CDR3 amino acids: CASSFTVAKNNEQFF. The chain joins TRBV7-9 to TRBJ2-1; the D call of TRBD1 rests on TCRdb alone, since no DNA is present to check it. CDR1 and CDR2 from the germline V gene are SEHNR and FQNEAQ (reference sequence). The CDR3 is made up of 15 amino acids.

This CDR3 is CASSYPVTGGARTEAFF. This rearrangement joins TRBV6-2 or TRBV6-3 to TRBJ1-1; TCRdb's D gene call, TRBD1, goes unchecked for lack of DNA. The germline gives CDR1 MNHEY, CDR2 SVGEGT. The CDR3 consists of 17 residues.